The 25 T cell receptor beta chains listed next were all sequenced from one sample in a study of CD8 T cells in ankylosing spondylitis. Via MiXCR, TCRdb re-called the 5' RACE reads, giving one row per CDR3 protein. The sample has 200,000 to 250,000 distinct CDR3 sequences, around 25% seen once. The specimen was blood, either unsorted or a sorted T cell fraction (not recorded which). The source is a male donor with ankylosing spondylitis or in good health (not recorded which).

This clonotype occurred many times. The chain has TRBV12-3 or TRBV12-4 and TRBJ1-2; D is undetermined. V lost 6 bases and J 3 bases, leaving 5 bases between the germline ends. This CDR3 region has 11 residues. CDR3 protein: CASRWDYGYTF. The CDR3 DNA reads TGTGCCAGCAGATGGGACTATGGCTACACCTTC.

In its sample, this clonotype was seen many times. V is TRBV20-1 and J is TRBJ2-5; 13 bases fit TRBD2. The CDR3 is made up of 16 amino acids. The ends lost 6 bases at V and 5 bases at J; junction bases unmatched: 12. Germline lookup yields CDR1 DFQATT and CDR2 SNEGSKA (reference sequence). The CDR3 reads CSAPPTSGRADETQYF. CDR3 coding DNA: TGCAGTGCCCCGCCTACTAGCGGGAGGGCCGATGAGACCCAGTACTTC.

This clonotype came up a few times. The chain has TRBV2 and TRBJ2-2; 8 bases are shared with TRBD1. Germline lookup yields CDR1 SNHLY and CDR2 FYNNEI. The CDR3 length is 16 residues. V gave up 4 bases and J gave up 8 bases; unmatched junction bases: 12. CDR3 in DNA: TGTGCCAGCAGTGGGGCAGGGGGCGGAGGTCCAGGGGAGCTGTTTTTT. Its translation: CASSGAGGGGPGELFF.

This clonotype was seen more than once but under ten times. V gene TRBV7-2 combines with J gene TRBJ2-5; TRBD1 aligns across 9 bases. The CDR3 is made up of 16 amino acids. Germline trimming cut 0 bases from V and 3 bases from J; bases unmatched to any gene: 5. CDR1 and CDR2 (germline): SGHTA, FQGNSA. CDR3 DNA sequence: TGTGCCAGCAGCTTAGCGGGGACAGGGCTAAAAGAGACCCAGTACTTC. Translated: CASSLAGTGLKETQYF.

This clonotype occurred many times. The CDR3 sequence is CASGLAGVYEQYF. The CDR3 DNA reads as TGTGCCAGCGGTTTAGCGGGAGTATACGAGCAGTACTTC. The chain combines TRBV14 with TRBJ2-7; TRBD2 matches 9 bases. Per the germline V gene, CDR1 is SGHDN and CDR2 is FVKESK. V shed 8 bases and J 4 bases; nucleotides not matched to a gene: 6. The CDR3 length is 13 residues.

This chain uses TRBV12-3 or TRBV12-4 with TRBJ2-6; maybe TRBD1 (5 bases). V was pared by 1 base and J by 1 base, with 11 bases between. CDR3 length: 17 residues. CDR3 region: CASSLEPGNSGANVLTF. As DNA, the CDR3 is TGTGCCAGCAGTTTAGAACCAGGGAATTCTGGGGCCAACGTCCTGACTTTC.

About this clonotype: It is likely a read error, because the conserved phenylalanine at the end of the CDR3 is missing. The rearrangement links TRBV5-6 to TRBJ2-1; D call uncertain. The CDR3 loop spans 12 amino acids. Germline-derived CDR1 and CDR2 are SGHDT and YYEEEE. V lost 2 bases to trimming and J lost 10 bases, with 10 bases between them. The CDR3 bases are TGTGCCAGCAGCTTTCAGTCGGAAGAGCAGTTCTTA. Its protein product is CASSFQSEEQFL.

This clonotype appeared many times. The CDR3: CASSLNTSPLHF. CDR3 nucleotides: TGTGCCAGCAGCTTAAATACTTCACCCCTCCACTTT. This chain uses TRBV7-9 with TRBJ1-6; D is unresolved. V shed 2 bases and J shed 9 bases, with 5 bases lying between them. The germline CDR1 and CDR2 sequences are SEHNR and FQNEAQ (reference sequence). The CDR3 totals 12 residues.

There are many counts of this clonotype. The chain carries TRBV6-1 and TRBJ1-5; possibly TRBD1 for D (6 bases). Looked up from germline, CDR1 is MNHNS and CDR2 is SASEGT. CDR3 length: 16 residues. Trimming stripped 6 bases from V and 6 bases from J, with 21 bases between. The CDR3 loop is CASSLMGALGSQPQHF. The CDR3, as DNA: TGTGCCAGCAGCCTAATGGGGGCTCTGGGGAGTCAGCCCCAGCATTTT.

This chain links TRBV20-1 with TRBJ2-3, with D unclear. V was clipped by 0 bases and J by 2 bases, with 6 bases between them. CDR1 and CDR2 (germline): DFQATT, SNEGSKA (reference sequence). This CDR3 region has 13 residues. CDR3 amino acids: CSAREPNTDTQYF. The CDR3 DNA reads TGCAGTGCTAGAGAACCTAACACAGATACGCAGTATTTT.

V gene TRBV20-1 combines with J gene TRBJ2-7; 13 positions agree with TRBD2. The germline V gene encodes CDR1 DFQATT and CDR2 SNEGSKA (reference sequence). The CDR3 length is 14 residues. With V trimmed by 2 bases and J by 4 bases, 2 bases remained unmatched. CDR3 DNA sequence: TGCAGTGCTAGACGGACTAGCGGGGGATACGAGCAGTACTTC. It is translated as CSARRTSGGYEQYF.

This chain joins TRBV7-2 and TRBJ2-7; 10 bases fit TRBD2. This CDR3 region has 16 residues. The V segment lost 5 bases and the J segment 1 base; nucleotides outside the gene matches: 8. Looked up from germline, CDR1 is SGHTA and CDR2 is FQGNSA. The CDR3 loop reads CASSVTGTSVSYEQYF. DNA of the CDR3: TGTGCCAGCAGCGTAACCGGGACTAGCGTATCCTACGAGCAGTACTTC. The whole variable domain, remainder taken from reference TRBV7-2 and TRBJ2-7, is GAGVSQSPSNKVTEKGKDVELRCDPISGHTALYWYRQSLGQGLEFLIYFQGNSAPDKSGLPSDRFSAERTGGSVSTLTIQRTQQEDSAVYLCASSVTGTSVSYEQYFGPGTRLTVT.

Worth noting for this clonotype: This could be a read error, since a much larger clone is one nucleotide away. V gene TRBV20-1 combines with J gene TRBJ2-1; TRBD2 matches 12 bases. This CDR3 has 14 residues. Germline lookup yields CDR1 DFQATT and CDR2 SNEGSKA (reference sequence). The CDR3 is CSALAGGPGNELFF. The CDR3 nucleotides read TGCAGTGCTCTAGCGGGAGGGCCGGGCAATGAGCTGTTCTTC.

The V gene is TRBV6-5, the J gene TRBJ1-6; the match to TRBD1 covers 7 bases. The V gene end was trimmed by 4 bases and the J gene end by 10 bases; junction bases not matched to a gene: 10. The length of the CDR3 is 15 residues. Germline V gives CDR1 MNHEY, CDR2 SVGAGI. CDR3 DNA sequence: TGTGCCAGCAGTTTCTACAGGGGTTTAGGATCACCCCTCCACTTT. Residues: CASSFYRGLGSPLHF.

The table lists this clonotype with a few counts. The rearrangement links TRBV6-5 to TRBJ1-2; no clear D. The CDR3 contains 14 residues. Germline loops: CDR1 MNHEY, CDR2 SVGAGI. The V end lost 0 bases, the J end lost 6 bases, and 11 bases lay between the germline ends. The CDR3 DNA reads TGTGCCAGCAGTTACTCGAGTACAGTGGATGGCTACACCTTC. Residues: CASSYSSTVDGYTF.

This clonotype was picked up many times. This chain joins TRBV10-3 and TRBJ2-4; 9 bases fit TRBD1. The CDR3 spans 15 residues. Germline loops: CDR1 ENHRY, CDR2 SYGVKD. V shed 6 bases, J shed 0 bases, and the junction held 3 bases outside the gene matches. The CDR3 DNA is TGTGCCATCAGGACAGGGGGTCGAGCCAAAAACATTCAGTACTTC. It specifies CAIRTGGRAKNIQYF.

The gene calls are TRBV7-2 and TRBJ2-3; TRBD2 agrees at 7 bases. V was clipped by 4 bases and J by 4 bases; unmatched bases: 8. CDR3 size: 15 residues. Looked up from germline, CDR1 is SGHTA and CDR2 is FQGNSA. The CDR3 reads CASSYMAGVSDTQYF. As DNA, the CDR3 is TGTGCCAGCAGCTACATGGCGGGAGTCTCAGATACGCAGTATTTT.

There are many counts of this clonotype. This chain uses TRBV5-5 with TRBJ2-7; TRBD2 agrees at 9 bases. Germline V gene sequence: CDR1 SGHKS, CDR2 YYEKEE (reference sequence). The CDR3 is made up of 16 amino acids. The V gene end was trimmed by 0 bases and the J gene end by 2 bases; junction bases not matched to a gene: 6. The CDR3, as DNA: TGTGCCAGCAGCTTGGAGGGCGGGAGGGCCGCCTACGAGCAGTACTTC. This encodes CASSLEGGRAAYEQYF. Combining the CDR3 with reference TRBV5-5 and TRBJ2-7 gives the whole variable domain DAGVTQSPTHLIKTRGQQVTLRCSPISGHKSVSWYQQVLGQGPQFIFQYYEKEERGRGNFPDRFSARQFPNYSSELNVNALLLGDSALYLCASSLEGGRAAYEQYFGPGTRLTVT.

This chain connects TRBV20-1 to TRBJ2-1; the match to TRBD2 covers 11 bases. The CDR3 loop spans 17 amino acids. Germline CDR1 is DFQATT and CDR2 is SNEGSKA (reference sequence). Trimming took 3 bases from V and 7 from J; bases not matched to a gene: 14. The CDR3 reads CSARRPGGSGRGNEQFF. The CDR3 DNA sequence: TGCAGTGCTAGGAGACCGGGTGGTAGCGGGAGGGGGAATGAGCAGTTCTTC.

The table lists this clonotype with many counts. V gene TRBV7-6 combines with J gene TRBJ1-1; maybe TRBD1 (5 bases). This CDR3 region has 13 residues. The ends were cut back, 2 bases at V and 5 bases at J, with 9 bases in the middle. The germline CDR1 and CDR2 sequences are SGHVS and FNYEAQ. The CDR3 here is CASSLRGGTEAFF. The CDR3 region has the DNA TGTGCCAGCAGCTTACGGGGGGGGACTGAAGCTTTCTTT.

This clonotype was counted at least ten times. The V call is TRBV6-1, the J call TRBJ2-2; D may be TRBD2 (5 bases). V was clipped by 4 bases and J by 4 bases, with 16 bases between them. Germline V CDR1 and CDR2: MNHNS, SASEGT. The CDR3 sequence is 16 residues long. The DNA for the CDR3 is TGTGCCAGCAGTGGCCTGACTACTGTTGGCACCGGGGAGCTGTTTTTT. Its protein product is CASSGLTTVGTGELFF.

This clonotype occurred many times. The rearrangement links TRBV12-3 or TRBV12-4 to TRBJ2-5, with TRBD2 matching 7 bases. This CDR3 spans 13 amino acids. V dropped 8 bases and J dropped 4; count of bases not matched to a gene: 7. Written as DNA, the CDR3 is TGTGCCAGCGAGGCGGGAGTAGGAGAGACCCAGTACTTC. Amino acids: CASEAGVGETQYF.

This chain joins TRBV10-3 and TRBJ1-1, with D uncertain. V shed 6 bases and J shed 3 bases, with 20 bases lying between them. Per germline, CDR1 ENHRY and CDR2 SYGVKD. The CDR3 has 16 residues. CDR3 DNA: TGTGCCATCAGGGACTACGAAGGACGGTCGGACACTGAAGCTTTCTTT. This translates into CAIRDYEGRSDTEAFF.

This clonotype was observed at least ten times. This rearrangement joins TRBV24-1 to TRBJ2-1, with 10 bases that match TRBD1. The CDR3 totals 15 residues. CDR1 and CDR2 from the germline V gene are KGHDR and SFDVKD. With V trimmed by 0 bases and J by 7 bases, 2 bases remained unmatched. The CDR3 region is CATSDLGQGGNEQFF. In DNA, the CDR3 is TGTGCCACCAGTGATTTGGGACAGGGGGGTAATGAGCAGTTCTTC.

This clonotype is medium-sized in the sample. This chain uses TRBV29-1 with TRBJ2-5; D possibly corresponds to TRBD2 (5 bases). Germline lookup yields CDR1 SQVTM and CDR2 ANQGSEA. The CDR3 length is 11 residues. The CDR3 loop is CSGGPKETQYF. CDR3 sequence (DNA): TGCAGTGGCGGGCCTAAAGAGACCCAGTACTTC.